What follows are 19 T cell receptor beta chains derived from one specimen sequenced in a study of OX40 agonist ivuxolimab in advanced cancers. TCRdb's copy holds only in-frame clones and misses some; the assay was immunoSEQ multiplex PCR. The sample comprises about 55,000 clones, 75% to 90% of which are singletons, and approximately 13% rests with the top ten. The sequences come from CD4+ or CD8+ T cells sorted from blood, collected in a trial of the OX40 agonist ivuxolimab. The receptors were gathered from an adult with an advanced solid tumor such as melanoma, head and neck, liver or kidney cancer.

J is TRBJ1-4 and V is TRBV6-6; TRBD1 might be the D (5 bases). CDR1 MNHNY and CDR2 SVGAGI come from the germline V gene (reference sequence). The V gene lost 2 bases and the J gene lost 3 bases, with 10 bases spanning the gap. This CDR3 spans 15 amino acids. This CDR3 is CASSYATGANEKLFF. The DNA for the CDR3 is TGTGCCAGCAGTTACGCCACGGGGGCTAATGAAAAACTGTTTTTT.

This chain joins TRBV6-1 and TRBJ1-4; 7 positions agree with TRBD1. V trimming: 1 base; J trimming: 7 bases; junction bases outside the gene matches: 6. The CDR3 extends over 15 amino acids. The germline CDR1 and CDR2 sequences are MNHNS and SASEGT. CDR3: CASSEERGRTEKLFF. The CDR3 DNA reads TGTGCCAGCAGTGAAGAGAGGGGGCGCACTGAAAAACTGTTTTTT.

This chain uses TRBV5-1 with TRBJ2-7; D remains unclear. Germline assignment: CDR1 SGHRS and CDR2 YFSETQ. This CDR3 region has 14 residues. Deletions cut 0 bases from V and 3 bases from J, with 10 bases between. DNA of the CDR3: TGCGCCAGCAGCTTGGAGTTTGGCGTCTACGAGCAGTACTTC. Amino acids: CASSLEFGVYEQYF.

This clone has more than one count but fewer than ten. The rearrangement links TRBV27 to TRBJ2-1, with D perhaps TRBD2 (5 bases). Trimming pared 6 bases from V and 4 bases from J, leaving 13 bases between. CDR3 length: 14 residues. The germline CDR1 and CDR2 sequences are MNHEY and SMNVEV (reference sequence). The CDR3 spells CASSPSGNYNEQFF. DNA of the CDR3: TGTGCCAGCAGCCCAAGCGGAAATTACAATGAGCAGTTCTTC.

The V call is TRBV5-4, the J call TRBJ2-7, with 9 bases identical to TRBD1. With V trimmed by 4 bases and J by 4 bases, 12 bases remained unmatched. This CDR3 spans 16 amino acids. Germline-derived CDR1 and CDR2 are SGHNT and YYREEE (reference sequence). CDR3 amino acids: CASSPDRGRSLYEQYF. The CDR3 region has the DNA TGTGCCAGCAGCCCGGACAGGGGTCGATCATTATACGAGCAGTACTTC. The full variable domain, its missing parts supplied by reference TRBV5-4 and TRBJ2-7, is ETGVTQSPTHLIKTRGQQVTLRCSSQSGHNTVSWYQQALGQGPQFIFQYYREEENGRGNFPPRFSGLQFPNYSSELNVNALELDDSALYLCASSPDRGRSLYEQYFGPGTRLTVT.

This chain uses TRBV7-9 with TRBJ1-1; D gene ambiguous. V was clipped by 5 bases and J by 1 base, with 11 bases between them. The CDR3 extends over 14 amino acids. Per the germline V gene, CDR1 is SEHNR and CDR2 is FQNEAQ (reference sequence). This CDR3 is CASSPRPKNTEAFF. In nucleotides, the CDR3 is TGTGCCAGCAGCCCGAGACCGAAGAACACTGAAGCTTTCTTT.

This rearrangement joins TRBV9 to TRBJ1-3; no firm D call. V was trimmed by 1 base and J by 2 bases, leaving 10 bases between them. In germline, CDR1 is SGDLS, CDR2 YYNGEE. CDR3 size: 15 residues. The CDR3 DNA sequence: TGTGCCAGCAGCGTATCCGGGGTCCCTGGAAACACCATATATTTT. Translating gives CASSVSGVPGNTIYF.

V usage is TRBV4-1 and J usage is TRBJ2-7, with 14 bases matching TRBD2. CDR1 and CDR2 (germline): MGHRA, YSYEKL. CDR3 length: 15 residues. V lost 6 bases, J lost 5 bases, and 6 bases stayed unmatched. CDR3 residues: CASRQGTSGSHEQYF. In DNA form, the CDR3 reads TGCGCCAGCAGACAGGGGACTAGCGGGAGCCACGAGCAGTACTTC.

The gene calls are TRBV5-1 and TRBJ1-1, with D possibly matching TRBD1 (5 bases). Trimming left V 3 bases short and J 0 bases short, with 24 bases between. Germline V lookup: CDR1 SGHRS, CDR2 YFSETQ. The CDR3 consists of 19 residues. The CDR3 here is CASSSRGVQEGGMNTEAFF. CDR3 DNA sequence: TGCGCCAGCAGCTCTCGGGGGGTGCAAGAGGGTGGCATGAACACTGAAGCTTTCTTT.

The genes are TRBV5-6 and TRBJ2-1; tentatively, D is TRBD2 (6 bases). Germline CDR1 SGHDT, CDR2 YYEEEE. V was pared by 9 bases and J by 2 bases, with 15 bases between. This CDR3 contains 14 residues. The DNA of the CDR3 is TGTGCCACCACCCCGGGGGAGACCTACAATGAGCAGTTCTTC. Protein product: CATTPGETYNEQFF. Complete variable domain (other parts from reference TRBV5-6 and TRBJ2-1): DAGVTQSPTHLIKTRGQQVTLRCSPKSGHDTVSWYQQALGQGPQFIFQYYEEEERQRGNFPDRFSGHQFPNYSSELNVNALLLGDSALYLCATTPGETYNEQFFGPGTRLTVL.

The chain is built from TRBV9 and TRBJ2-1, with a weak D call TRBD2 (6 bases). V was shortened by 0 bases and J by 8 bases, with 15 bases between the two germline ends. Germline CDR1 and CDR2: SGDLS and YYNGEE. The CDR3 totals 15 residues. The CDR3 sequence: CASSVVEGGQYEQFF. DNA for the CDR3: TGTGCCAGCAGCGTAGTTGAGGGAGGTCAGTATGAGCAGTTCTTC.

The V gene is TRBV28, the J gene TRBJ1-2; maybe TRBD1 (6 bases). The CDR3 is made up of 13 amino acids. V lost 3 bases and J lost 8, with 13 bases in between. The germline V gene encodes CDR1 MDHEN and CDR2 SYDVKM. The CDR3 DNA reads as TGTGCCAGCAGTTTGGGGGCAGGGTACGGCTACACCTTC. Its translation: CASSLGAGYGYTF.

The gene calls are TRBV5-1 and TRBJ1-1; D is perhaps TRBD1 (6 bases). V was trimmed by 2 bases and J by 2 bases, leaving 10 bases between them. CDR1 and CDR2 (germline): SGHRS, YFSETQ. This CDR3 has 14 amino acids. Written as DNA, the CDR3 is TGCGCCAGCAGCTTCACAGGGATCAACACTGAAGCTTTCTTT. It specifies CASSFTGINTEAFF.

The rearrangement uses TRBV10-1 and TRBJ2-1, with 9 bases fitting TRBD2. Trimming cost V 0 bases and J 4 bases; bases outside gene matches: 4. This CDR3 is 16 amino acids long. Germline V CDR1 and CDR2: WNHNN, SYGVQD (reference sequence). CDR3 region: CASSESSSGRYNEQFF. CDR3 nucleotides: TGCGCCAGCAGTGAGTCGAGTAGCGGGAGATACAATGAGCAGTTCTTC.

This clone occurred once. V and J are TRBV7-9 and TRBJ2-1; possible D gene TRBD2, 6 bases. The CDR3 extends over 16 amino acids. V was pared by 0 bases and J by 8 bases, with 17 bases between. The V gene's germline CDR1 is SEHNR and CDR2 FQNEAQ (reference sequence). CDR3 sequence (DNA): TGTGCCAGCAGCTTAGCGTTCTTGTCTGGCGGGGATGAGCAGTTCTTC. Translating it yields CASSLAFLSGGDEQFF.

The CDR3 nucleotides are TGTGCCAGCAGTCTCAGCGGGAGGGCCCTCGAGCAGTACTTC. It codes for CASSLSGRALEQYF. This sequence joins TRBV28 and TRBJ2-7, with 10 nucleotides matching TRBD2. Germline loops: CDR1 MDHEN, CDR2 SYDVKM. V lost 5 bases to trimming and J lost 6 bases; unmatched junction nucleotides: 7. The CDR3 consists of 14 residues.

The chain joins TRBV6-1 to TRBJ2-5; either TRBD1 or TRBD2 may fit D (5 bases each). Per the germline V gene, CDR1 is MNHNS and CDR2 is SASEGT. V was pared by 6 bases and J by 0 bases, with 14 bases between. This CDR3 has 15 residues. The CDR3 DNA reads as TGTGCCAGCAGCGGGACGATCCTGTACCAAGAGACCCAGTACTTC. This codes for CASSGTILYQETQYF.

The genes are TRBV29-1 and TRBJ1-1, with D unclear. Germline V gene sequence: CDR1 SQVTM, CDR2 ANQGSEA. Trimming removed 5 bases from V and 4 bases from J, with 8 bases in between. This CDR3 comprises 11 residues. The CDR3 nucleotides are TGCAGCGTTACCCGGGGCACTGAAGCTTTCTTT. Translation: CSVTRGTEAFF.

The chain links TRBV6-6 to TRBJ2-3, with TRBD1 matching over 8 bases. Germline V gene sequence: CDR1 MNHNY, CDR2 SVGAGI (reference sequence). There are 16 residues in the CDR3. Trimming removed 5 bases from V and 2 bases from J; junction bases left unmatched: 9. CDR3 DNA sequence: TGTGCCAGCAGTGGCACGACAGGGGCTAACACAGATACGCAGTATTTT. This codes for CASSGTTGANTDTQYF.